This record looks at one T cell receptor (beta chain) sequence and its context. Antigen specificity is unknown. V lost 5 bases and J 0 bases, leaving 17 bases between the germline ends. In germline, CDR1 is MNHEY, CDR2 SMNVEV (reference sequence). The CDR3 runs to 16 residues. This entry belongs to a study of shared clonotypes between healthy human individuals. Study results and limitations: Only blood underwent sampling, and tissue repertoires likely differ. Clonotypes shared by all four donors outscored non-shared clonotypes in generation probability.

On sorted subsets, replicate PCRs used 200 to 250 ng DNA, or 25,000 to 35,000 T cell genomes. Sequencing used immunoSEQ multiplex PCR; TCRdb keeps in-frame clones, though not all of them. The data show about 1,800,000 clones, 85% to 95% seen once. Naive CD8 cells lacked CD45RO, underwent positive selection for CCR7 and left out terminally differentiated effector memory CD45RA+ cells. This rearrangement joins TRBV27 to TRBJ2-7; possibly TRBD2 for D (6 bases). Sequenced input: naive CD8+ T cells sorted from blood. This clonotype was obtained from a man aged 18 to 29 in good health. Here the CDR3 DNA reads TGTGCCAGCAGTCAGGAGGGGAGGTTCAGCTCCTACGAGCAGTACTTC. It is translated as CASSQEGRFSSYEQYF.